The rows below give T cell receptor beta chains drawn from one sample of a study of spatial heterogeneity in lung cancer. TCRdb reprocessed the 5' RACE reads via MiXCR and lists one record per CDR3 protein. This repertoire shows 6,500 to 9,000 distinct CDR3 sequences, roughly 8.6% found once; its top ten account for about 45%. Sequenced material: PBMCs, taken at surgery. These receptors were collected from a male donor with early-stage non-small cell lung cancer. Each CDR3 is given with its conserved first and last residue. A D gene is named only where the DNA matches it firmly. Rows give clone size only sometimes, using once, few, many, or a class for an expanded clone.

D gene: .; clone size: many; J gene: TRBJ2-1; V gene: TRBV4-3; CDR3 protein: CASSQDGASPEQFF; CDR3 DNA: TGCGCCAGCAGCCAAGATGGGGCTTCGCCTGAGCAGTTCTTC
D gene: TRBD1; clone size: many; J gene: TRBJ1-5; V gene: TRBV11-2; CDR3 protein: CASSMGQINQPQHF; CDR3 DNA: TGTGCCAGCAGCATGGGACAGATAAATCAGCCCCAGCATTTT
D gene: .; clone size: many; J gene: TRBJ2-7; V gene: TRBV20-1; CDR3 protein: CSAAGHKNEQYF; CDR3 DNA: TGCAGTGCCGCGGGACATAAAAACGAGCAGTACTTC
D gene: .; clone size: few; J gene: TRBJ1-6; V gene: TRBV6-7; CDR3 protein: CASSRTWIRATDNSPLHF; CDR3 DNA: TGTGCCAGCAGTCGGACTTGGATTCGCGCGACCGATAATTCACCCCTCCACTTT
D gene: .; clone size: many; J gene: TRBJ2-7; V gene: TRBV5-4; CDR3 protein: CASSLEGGWGEQYF; CDR3 DNA: TGTGCCAGCAGCTTGGAAGGTGGCTGGGGGGAGCAGTACTTC
D gene: .; clone size: .; J gene: TRBJ2-2; V gene: TRBV27; CDR3 protein: CASSTTGLTGELFF; CDR3 DNA: TGTGCCAGCAGTACCACAGGGCTCACCGGGGAGCTGTTTTTT
D gene: TRBD2; clone size: many; J gene: TRBJ2-3; V gene: TRBV18; CDR3 protein: CASSPQPSGRAGDTQYF; CDR3 DNA: TGTGCCAGCTCACCACAGCCTAGCGGGAGGGCCGGAGATACGCAGTATTTT
D gene: TRBD2; clone size: many; J gene: TRBJ2-1; V gene: TRBV3-1; CDR3 protein: CASSQSGSFYNEQFF; CDR3 DNA: TGTGCCAGCAGCCAAAGCGGGAGTTTCTACAATGAGCAGTTCTTC
D gene: TRBD1; clone size: once; J gene: TRBJ1-5; V gene: TRBV6-1; CDR3 protein: CASSEGQGGQPQHF; CDR3 DNA: TGTGCCAGCAGTGAAGGACAGGGGGGACAGCCCCAGCATTTT
D gene: TRBD2; clone size: many; J gene: TRBJ2-5; V gene: TRBV7-3; CDR3 protein: CASSLQGGLAETETQYF; CDR3 DNA: TGTGCCAGCAGCCTCCAAGGTGGTCTAGCGGAGACAGAGACCCAGTACTTC
D gene: TRBD2; clone size: .; J gene: TRBJ2-1; V gene: TRBV6-7; CDR3 protein: CASRTSGNNEQFF; CDR3 DNA: TGTGCCAGCAGGACTAGCGGAAACAATGAGCAGTTCTTC
D gene: TRBD1; clone size: many; J gene: TRBJ2-7; V gene: TRBV2; CDR3 protein: CASRRGQGYEQYF; CDR3 DNA: TGTGCCAGCAGAAGAGGACAGGGCTACGAGCAGTACTTC
D gene: TRBD1; clone size: medium-sized; J gene: TRBJ1-4; V gene: TRBV13; CDR3 protein: CASSGTARGNEKLFF; CDR3 DNA: TGTGCCAGCAGCGGGACAGCGAGAGGGAATGAAAAACTGTTTTTT
D gene: TRBD1; clone size: many; J gene: TRBJ1-4; V gene: TRBV9; CDR3 protein: CASSAGTGGTGDEKLFF; CDR3 DNA: TGTGCCAGCAGCGCCGGGACAGGGGGAACCGGGGATGAAAAACTGTTTTTT
D gene: TRBD1; clone size: many; J gene: TRBJ2-3; V gene: TRBV30; CDR3 protein: CAWSRSGTGASDTQYF; CDR3 DNA: TGTGCCTGGAGCAGATCCGGGACAGGGGCGTCAGATACGCAGTATTTT
D gene: TRBD2; clone size: many; J gene: TRBJ2-3; V gene: TRBV27; CDR3 protein: CASSPLAVSTDTQYF; CDR3 DNA: TGTGCCAGCAGCCCCCTAGCGGTTAGCACAGATACGCAGTATTTT
D gene: TRBD1; clone size: many; J gene: TRBJ2-7; V gene: TRBV4-2; CDR3 protein: CASSQAGQGNTYEQYF; CDR3 DNA: TGTGCCAGCAGCCAGGCTGGACAGGGCAACACCTACGAGCAGTACTTC
D gene: TRBD2; clone size: many; J gene: TRBJ2-7; V gene: TRBV20-1; CDR3 protein: CSANPIGAGETYEQYF; CDR3 DNA: TGCAGTGCTAATCCAATTGGCGCGGGGGAAACCTACGAGCAGTACTTC
D gene: .; clone size: medium-sized; J gene: TRBJ2-3; V gene: TRBV24-1; CDR3 protein: CATSERLGRGLTDTQYF; CDR3 DNA: TGTGCCACCAGTGAGAGACTAGGCCGGGGCCTCACAGATACGCAGTATTTT
D gene: TRBD2; clone size: medium-sized; J gene: TRBJ2-1; V gene: TRBV20-1; CDR3 protein: CSASRLAGAYNEQFF; CDR3 DNA: TGCAGTGCTAGCCGACTAGCGGGAGCTTACAATGAGCAGTTCTTC
D gene: .; clone size: medium-sized; J gene: TRBJ2-7; V gene: TRBV6-2/TRBV6-3; CDR3 protein: CASRGQQGFYEQYF; CDR3 DNA: TGTGCCAGCAGGGGCCAACAGGGTTTCTACGAGCAGTACTTC
D gene: TRBD2; clone size: many; J gene: TRBJ2-3; V gene: TRBV29-1; CDR3 protein: CSVEPGGGTDTQYF; CDR3 DNA: TGCAGCGTTGAGCCGGGGGGAGGCACAGATACGCAGTATTTT
D gene: TRBD2; clone size: .; J gene: TRBJ2-7; V gene: TRBV9; CDR3 protein: CASSVAAGVSEQYF; CDR3 DNA: TGTGCCAGCAGCGTAGCTGCGGGAGTAAGCGAGCAGTACTTC
D gene: .; clone size: medium-sized; J gene: TRBJ2-7; V gene: TRBV27; CDR3 protein: CASSFRRGTYEQYF; CDR3 DNA: TGTGCCAGCAGTTTCCGTCGGGGGACTTACGAGCAGTACTTC
D gene: .; clone size: many; J gene: TRBJ2-1; V gene: TRBV12-3/TRBV12-4; CDR3 protein: CASSFSGGRSYNEQFF; CDR3 DNA: TGTGCCAGCAGTTTCTCTGGCGGACGCTCCTACAATGAGCAGTTCTTC
D gene: .; clone size: many; J gene: TRBJ1-1; V gene: TRBV7-3; CDR3 protein: CASSLDALSFEAFF; CDR3 DNA: TGTGCCAGCAGCTTGGACGCCTTGAGTTTTGAAGCTTTCTTT
D gene: .; clone size: .; J gene: TRBJ1-2; V gene: TRBV25-1; CDR3 protein: CASSPPGGLGGYTF; CDR3 DNA: TGTGCCAGCAGTCCCCCCGGGGGTTTAGGAGGCTACACCTTC
D gene: .; clone size: many; J gene: TRBJ2-5; V gene: TRBV10-1; CDR3 protein: CASSEPETQTQYF; CDR3 DNA: TGCGCCAGCAGTGAGCCCGAAACTCAGACCCAGTACTTC
D gene: TRBD1; clone size: many; J gene: TRBJ1-5; V gene: TRBV25-1; CDR3 protein: CASSDQDRGKPQHF; CDR3 DNA: TGTGCCAGCAGTGATCAGGACAGGGGTAAGCCCCAGCATTTT
D gene: TRBD2; clone size: many; J gene: TRBJ2-5; V gene: TRBV5-5; CDR3 protein: CASRQREGRQETQYF; CDR3 DNA: TGTGCCAGCAGGCAGCGGGAGGGCCGCCAAGAGACCCAGTACTTC
D gene: .; clone size: many; J gene: TRBJ1-4; V gene: TRBV18; CDR3 protein: CASSPPSTGKLFF; CDR3 DNA: TGTGCCAGCTCACCACCGAGTACAGGAAAACTGTTTTTT
D gene: .; clone size: few; J gene: TRBJ1-1; V gene: TRBV20-1; CDR3 protein: CSARVGSNTEAFF; CDR3 DNA: TGCAGTGCTAGAGTGGGGTCGAACACTGAAGCTTTCTTT
D gene: TRBD2; clone size: many; J gene: TRBJ2-1; V gene: TRBV5-6; CDR3 protein: CASSSLAGGHEQFF; CDR3 DNA: TGTGCCAGCAGCTCCCTAGCGGGAGGTCATGAGCAGTTCTTC
D gene: TRBD1; clone size: many; J gene: TRBJ1-1; V gene: TRBV14; CDR3 protein: CASRGPGQIGTPEAFF; CDR3 DNA: TGTGCCAGCAGGGGCCCGGGACAGATAGGGACCCCTGAAGCTTTCTTT
D gene: TRBD1; clone size: many; J gene: TRBJ2-4; V gene: TRBV5-8; CDR3 protein: CASSFRTGGAKNIQYF; CDR3 DNA: TGTGCCAGCAGCTTCCGGACAGGGGGCGCCAAAAACATTCAGTACTTC
D gene: .; clone size: many; J gene: TRBJ2-1; V gene: TRBV24-1; CDR3 protein: CATSDPGQFDEQFF; CDR3 DNA: TGTGCCACCAGTGATCCAGGACAGTTCGATGAGCAGTTCTTC
D gene: .; clone size: many; J gene: TRBJ2-1; V gene: TRBV5-1; CDR3 protein: CASSLEYGNVVNEQFF; CDR3 DNA: TGCGCCAGCAGCTTGGAGTATGGGAATGTGGTCAATGAGCAGTTCTTC
D gene: .; clone size: many; J gene: TRBJ2-7; V gene: TRBV5-1; CDR3 protein: CASSPGTASDEQYF; CDR3 DNA: TGCGCCAGCAGCCCGGGGACTGCGTCGGACGAGCAGTACTTC
D gene: TRBD2; clone size: many; J gene: TRBJ2-3; V gene: TRBV4-3; CDR3 protein: CASSQDTSGYSTDTQYF; CDR3 DNA: TGCGCCAGCAGCCAAGATACTAGCGGGTATAGCACAGATACGCAGTATTTT
D gene: TRBD2; clone size: many; J gene: TRBJ2-5; V gene: TRBV7-9; CDR3 protein: CASSALSGGPQETQYF; CDR3 DNA: TGTGCCAGCAGCGCCCTGTCGGGAGGTCCCCAAGAGACCCAGTACTTC
D gene: TRBD1; clone size: many; J gene: TRBJ2-7; V gene: TRBV4-3; CDR3 protein: CASSQGQGVAYEQYF; CDR3 DNA: TGCGCCAGCAGCCAAGGGCAGGGGGTCGCCTACGAGCAGTACTTC
D gene: TRBD1; clone size: many; J gene: TRBJ1-1; V gene: TRBV18; CDR3 protein: CASSPDRGATGAFF; CDR3 DNA: TGTGCCAGCTCACCGGACAGGGGCGCTACGGGGGCTTTCTTT
D gene: .; clone size: few; J gene: TRBJ1-1; V gene: TRBV6-1; CDR3 protein: CASLFLLAEAFF; CDR3 DNA: TGTGCCAGCCTGTTTCTCTTGGCTGAAGCTTTCTTT
D gene: TRBD2; clone size: many; J gene: TRBJ2-2; V gene: TRBV7-9; CDR3 protein: CATRTSGREFSALTGELFF; CDR3 DNA: TGTGCCACCCGGACTAGCGGGAGGGAATTTTCTGCGTTGACCGGGGAGCTGTTTTTT
D gene: TRBD1; clone size: many; J gene: TRBJ2-2; V gene: TRBV6-6; CDR3 protein: CASLRQGGTGELFF; CDR3 DNA: TGTGCCAGCCTCCGACAGGGTGGCACCGGGGAGCTGTTTTTT
D gene: TRBD2; clone size: many; J gene: TRBJ2-4; V gene: TRBV12-3/TRBV12-4; CDR3 protein: CASSLGGTSGRASGNIQYF; CDR3 DNA: TGTGCCAGCAGTTTAGGGGGGACTAGCGGGAGGGCCAGTGGAAACATTCAGTACTTC
D gene: .; clone size: few; J gene: TRBJ2-5; V gene: TRBV6-5; CDR3 protein: CASAGLQETQYF; CDR3 DNA: TGTGCCAGCGCGGGTTTACAAGAGACCCAGTACTTC
D gene: .; clone size: medium-sized; J gene: TRBJ2-1; V gene: TRBV6-2/TRBV6-3; CDR3 protein: CASVLGNEQFF; CDR3 DNA: TGTGCCAGCGTTTTGGGTAATGAGCAGTTCTTC
D gene: .; clone size: few; J gene: TRBJ2-7; V gene: TRBV6-2/TRBV6-3; CDR3 protein: CASNPDFGTQSYEQYF; CDR3 DNA: TGTGCCAGCAACCCTGATTTTGGGACCCAGTCCTACGAGCAGTACTTC
D gene: .; clone size: medium-sized; J gene: TRBJ1-3; V gene: TRBV5-8; CDR3 protein: CASSLVGMGNTIYF; CDR3 DNA: TGTGCCAGCAGCTTGGTCGGGATGGGAAACACCATATATTTT
D gene: TRBD2; clone size: medium-sized; J gene: TRBJ2-5; V gene: TRBV9; CDR3 protein: CASSASGRLETQYF; CDR3 DNA: TGTGCCAGCAGCGCTAGCGGGAGGTTAGAGACCCAGTACTTC
D gene: .; clone size: many; J gene: TRBJ2-1; V gene: TRBV12-3/TRBV12-4; CDR3 protein: CASSTGLINEQFF; CDR3 DNA: TGTGCCAGCAGTACGGGACTCATCAATGAGCAGTTCTTC
D gene: .; clone size: many; J gene: TRBJ2-7; V gene: TRBV7-2; CDR3 protein: CASSFWAGPSSYEQYF; CDR3 DNA: TGTGCCAGCAGCTTTTGGGCGGGACCGAGCTCCTACGAGCAGTACTTC
D gene: .; clone size: large; J gene: TRBJ2-1; V gene: TRBV7-2; CDR3 protein: CASSLAGNSYNEQFF; CDR3 DNA: TGTGCCAGCAGCTTAGCGGGGAACTCCTACAATGAGCAGTTCTTC